These 5 T cell receptor beta chains were sequenced from one sample in a study of blood T cell repertoires in COVID-19 (TCRdb year 2020). Libraries were prepared through the immunoSEQ multiplex PCR assay. What TCRdb holds here is the immuneACCESS table cut down to in-frame rearrangements. Part of the clones is not present; checked against another copy, under half of the missing clones reflect an unresolved V gene, and the others are unexplained. The sample yields over 45,000 clones; roughly four fifths were counted once. Of the sample, about 7% falls within the top ten clones. The specimen sequenced was peripheral blood. Receptors were obtained from a man between 60 and 70 years old with active COVID-19.

The rearrangement links TRBV7-8 to TRBJ2-7; 7 bases fit TRBD2. The CDR3 loop spans 16 amino acids. The V gene end was trimmed by 1 base and the J gene end by 5 bases; junction bases not matched to a gene: 11. Germline-derived CDR1 and CDR2 are SGHVS and FQNEAQ. The CDR3 bases are TGTGCCAGCAGCTTAGGCGGGGGAGGGTTGAAGAACGAGCAGTACTTC. This translates into CASSLGGGGLKNEQYF.

The rearrangement uses TRBV28 and TRBJ1-1; maybe TRBD1 (6 bases). CDR1 and CDR2 from the germline V gene are MDHEN and SYDVKM. With 10 bases removed from V and 4 bases from J, the gap between germline ends came to 16 bases. The length of the CDR3 is 13 residues. The DNA for the CDR3 is TGTGCCATCTACACAGGGAGGGGCACTGAAGCTTTCTTT. The encoded protein is CAIYTGRGTEAFF. Filled out from reference TRBV28 and TRBJ1-1, the complete variable domain reads DVKVTQSSRYLVKRTGEKVFLECVQDMDHENMFWYRQDPGLGLRLIYFSYDVKMKEKGDIPEGYSVSREKKERFSLILESASTNQTSMYLCAIYTGRGTEAFFGQGTRLTVV.

V and J are TRBV9 and TRBJ2-7; 13 nucleotides align to TRBD2. The CDR3 length is 16 residues. Germline trimming cut 0 bases from V and 2 bases from J; bases unmatched to any gene: 2. Germline loops: CDR1 SGDLS, CDR2 YYNGEE. CDR3 coding DNA: TGTGCCAGCAGCGTAGAAGGGACTAGCGGGGCCTACGAGCAGTACTTC. It is translated as CASSVEGTSGAYEQYF.

This chain links TRBV2 with TRBJ2-1, with 7 bases fitting TRBD2. The CDR3 has 14 residues. Germline V gene lookup returns CDR1 SNHLY and CDR2 FYNNEI. The V gene end was trimmed by 4 bases and the J gene end by 7 bases; junction bases not matched to a gene: 7. The CDR3 DNA reads as TGTGCCAGCAGTGCCCCACCGGGGGGAAATGAGCAGTTCTTC. It is translated as CASSAPPGGNEQFF. The full variable domain, with the rest looked up from reference TRBV2 and TRBJ2-1, is EPEVTQTPSHQVTQMGQEVILRCVPISNHLYFYWYRQILGQKVEFLVSFYNNEISEKSEIFDDQFSVERPDGSNFTLKIRSTKLEDSAMYFCASSAPPGGNEQFFGPGTRLTVL.

The genes are TRBV19 and TRBJ2-3; 9 nucleotides line up with TRBD2. The germline CDR1 and CDR2 sequences are LNHDA and SQIVND (reference sequence). CDR3 length equals 16 residues. V dropped 2 bases and J dropped 2; count of bases not matched to a gene: 5. In DNA form, the CDR3 reads TGTGCCAGTAGTATACAATCTAGCGGGGACACAGATACGCAGTATTTT. Protein: CASSIQSSGDTDTQYF.